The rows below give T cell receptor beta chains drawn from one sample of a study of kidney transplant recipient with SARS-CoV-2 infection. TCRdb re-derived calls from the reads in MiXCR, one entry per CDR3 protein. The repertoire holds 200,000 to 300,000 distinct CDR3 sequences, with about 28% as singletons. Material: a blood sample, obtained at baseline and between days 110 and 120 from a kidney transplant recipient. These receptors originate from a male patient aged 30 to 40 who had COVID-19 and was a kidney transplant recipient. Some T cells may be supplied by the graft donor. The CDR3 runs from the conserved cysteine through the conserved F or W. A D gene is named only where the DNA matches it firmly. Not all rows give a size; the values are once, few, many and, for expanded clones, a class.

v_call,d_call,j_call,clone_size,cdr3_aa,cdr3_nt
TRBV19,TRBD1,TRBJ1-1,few,CASSKGGDRREAFF,TGTGCCAGTAGTAAGGGGGGGGACAGGAGAGAAGCTTTCTTT
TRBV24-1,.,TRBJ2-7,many,CATSDGAGEQYF,TGTGCCACCAGTGATGGAGCGGGCGAGCAGTACTTC
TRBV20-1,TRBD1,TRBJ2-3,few,CSASIGTGAVRRTDTQYF,TGCAGTGCTAGCATTGGGACAGGGGCCGTTAGACGCACAGATACGCAGTATTTT
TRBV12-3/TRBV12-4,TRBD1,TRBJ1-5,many,CASRTGVSGQPQHF,TGTGCCAGCAGGACAGGGGTCTCTGGCCAGCCCCAGCATTTT
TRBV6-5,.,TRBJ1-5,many,CASTRPGPYNQPQHF,TGTGCCAGCACCCGACCCGGGCCCTACAATCAGCCCCAGCATTTT
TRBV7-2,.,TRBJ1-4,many,CASSEGQEYEKLFF,TGTGCCAGCAGCGAGGGGCAGGAGTATGAAAAACTGTTTTTT
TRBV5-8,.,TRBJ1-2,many,CASLGSHPRKTYGYTF,TGTGCCAGCTTAGGTTCTCATCCACGAAAGACCTATGGCTACACCTTC
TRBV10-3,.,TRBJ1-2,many,CAISVSSGNYGYTF,TGTGCCATCAGTGTGTCTTCGGGGAACTATGGCTACACCTTC
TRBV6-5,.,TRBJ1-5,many,CASSYSIAMQPQHF,TGTGCCAGCAGTTACTCGATCGCGATGCAGCCCCAGCATTTT
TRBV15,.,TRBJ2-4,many,CATSRDTLAKNIQYF,TGTGCCACCAGCCGGGACACCCTAGCCAAAAACATTCAGTACTTC
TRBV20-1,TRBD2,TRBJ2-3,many,CSAKTSGAVADTQYF,TGCAGTGCAAAGACTAGCGGGGCCGTCGCAGATACGCAGTATTTT
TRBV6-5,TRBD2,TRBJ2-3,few,CAGRGGGTDTQYF,TGTGCCGGACGGGGAGGGGGCACAGATACGCAGTATTTT
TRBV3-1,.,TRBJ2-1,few,CASSQVGLGDNEQFF,TGTGCCAGCAGCCAAGTGGGGCTTGGGGACAATGAGCAGTTCTTC
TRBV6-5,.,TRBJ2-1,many,CASSGLAIDNEQFF,TGTGCCAGCAGTGGGCTAGCAATCGACAATGAGCAGTTCTTC
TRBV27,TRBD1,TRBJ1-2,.,CASLPQRTGLGHYGYTF,TGTGCCAGCTTACCGCAACGGACAGGGTTGGGGCACTATGGCTACACCTTC
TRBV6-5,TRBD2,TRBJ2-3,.,CASSYGLAGVDTQYF,TGTGCCAGCAGTTATGGACTAGCGGGAGTAGATACGCAGTATTTT
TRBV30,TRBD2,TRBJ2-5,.,CAWSQVAGVETQYF,TGTGCCTGGAGTCAGGTAGCGGGAGTTGAGACCCAGTACTTC
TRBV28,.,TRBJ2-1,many,CASTDRYYNEQFF,TGTGCCAGCACTGACAGATACTACAATGAGCAGTTCTTC
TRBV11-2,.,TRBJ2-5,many,CASSLDVGYSQETQYF,TGTGCCAGCAGCTTAGATGTTGGTTATTCCCAAGAGACCCAGTACTTC
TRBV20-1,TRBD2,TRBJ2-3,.,CSARAGVSTDTQYF,TGCAGTGCGAGAGCGGGAGTCAGCACAGATACGCAGTATTTT
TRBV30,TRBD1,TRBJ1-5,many,CAWTDRVDQPQHF,TGTGCCTGGACTGACAGGGTCGATCAGCCCCAGCATTTT
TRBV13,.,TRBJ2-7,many,CASSFWQVTYEQYF,TGTGCCAGCAGCTTCTGGCAGGTGACCTACGAGCAGTACTTC
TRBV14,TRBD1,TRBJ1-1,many,CASSPRDRVTEAFF,TGTGCCAGCAGCCCCCGGGACAGGGTCACTGAAGCTTTCTTT
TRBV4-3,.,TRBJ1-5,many,CASSKDMVGYQPQHF,TGCGCCAGCAGCAAGGACATGGTCGGTTATCAGCCCCAGCATTTT
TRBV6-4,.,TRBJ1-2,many,CASSQFCSHGKTYGYTF,TGTGCCAGCAGTCAGTTCTGCTCACACGGAAAGACCTATGGCTACACCTTC
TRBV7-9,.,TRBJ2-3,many,CASSLGDGNTDTQYF,TGTGCCAGCAGCTTAGGTGACGGGAACACAGATACGCAGTATTTT